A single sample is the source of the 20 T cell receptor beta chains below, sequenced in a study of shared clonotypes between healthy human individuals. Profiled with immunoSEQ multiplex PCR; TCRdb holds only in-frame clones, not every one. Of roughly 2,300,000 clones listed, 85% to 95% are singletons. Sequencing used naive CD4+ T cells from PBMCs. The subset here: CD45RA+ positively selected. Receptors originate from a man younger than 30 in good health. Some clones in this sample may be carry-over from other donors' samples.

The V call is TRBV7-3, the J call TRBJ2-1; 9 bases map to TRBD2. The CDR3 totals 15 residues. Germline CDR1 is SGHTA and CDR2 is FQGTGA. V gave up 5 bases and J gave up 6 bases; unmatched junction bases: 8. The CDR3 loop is CASSPLAGARNEQFF. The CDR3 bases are TGTGCCAGCAGCCCTTTAGCGGGAGCTCGCAATGAGCAGTTCTTC.

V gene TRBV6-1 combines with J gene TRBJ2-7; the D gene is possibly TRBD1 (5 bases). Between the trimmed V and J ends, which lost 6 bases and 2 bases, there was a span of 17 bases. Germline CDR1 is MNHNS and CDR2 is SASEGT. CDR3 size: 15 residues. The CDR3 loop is CASSLLGVGPYEQYF. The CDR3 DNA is TGTGCCAGCAGCCTATTAGGGGTCGGTCCCTACGAGCAGTACTTC.

Here the CDR3 reads CASTRGISTDTQYF. The CDR3 bases are TGTGCCAGCACCCGGGGTATTAGCACAGATACGCAGTATTTT. The chain recombines TRBV6-6 with TRBJ2-3; D is perhaps TRBD2 (5 bases). CDR1 is MNHNY and CDR2 is SVGAGI in the germline V gene (reference sequence). This CDR3 has 14 amino acids. V dropped 7 bases and J dropped 0 bases, with 11 bases sitting between them.

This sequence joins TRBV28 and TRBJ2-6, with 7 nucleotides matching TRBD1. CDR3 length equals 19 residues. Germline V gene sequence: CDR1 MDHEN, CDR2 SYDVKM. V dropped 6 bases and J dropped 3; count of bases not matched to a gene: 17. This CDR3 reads CASSPLPRQGDFGANVLTF. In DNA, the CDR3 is TGTGCCAGCAGCCCCCTCCCACGACAGGGAGATTTTGGGGCCAACGTCCTGACTTTC.

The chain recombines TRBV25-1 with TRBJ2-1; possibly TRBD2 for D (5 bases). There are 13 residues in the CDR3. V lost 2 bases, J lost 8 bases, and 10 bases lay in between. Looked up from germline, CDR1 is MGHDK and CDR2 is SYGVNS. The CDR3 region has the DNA TGTGCCAGCAGTGAACACGGACTGGATGAGCAGTTCTTC. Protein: CASSEHGLDEQFF.

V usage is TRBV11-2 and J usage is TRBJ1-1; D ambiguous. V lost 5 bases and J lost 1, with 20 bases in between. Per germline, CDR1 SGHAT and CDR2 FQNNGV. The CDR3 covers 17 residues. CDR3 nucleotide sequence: TGTGCCAGCAGCCGCCGGGCCTCCCGCCGGGGGAACACTGAAGCTTTCTTT. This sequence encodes CASSRRASRRGNTEAFF.

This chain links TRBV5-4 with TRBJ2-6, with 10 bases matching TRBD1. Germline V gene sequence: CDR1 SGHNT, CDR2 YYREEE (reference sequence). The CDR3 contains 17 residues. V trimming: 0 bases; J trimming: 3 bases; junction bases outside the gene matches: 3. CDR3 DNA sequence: TGTGCCAGCAGCTTGGGACAGGGGGCGCTTGGGGCCAACGTCCTGACTTTC. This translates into CASSLGQGALGANVLTF.

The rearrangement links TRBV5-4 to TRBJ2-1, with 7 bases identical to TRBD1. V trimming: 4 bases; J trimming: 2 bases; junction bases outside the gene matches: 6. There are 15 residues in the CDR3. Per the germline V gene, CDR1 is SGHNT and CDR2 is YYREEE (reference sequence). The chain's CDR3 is CASSVQGVTYNEQFF. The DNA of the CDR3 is TGTGCCAGCAGCGTCCAGGGGGTAACCTACAATGAGCAGTTCTTC.

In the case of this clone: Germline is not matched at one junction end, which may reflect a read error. CDR3 DNA sequence: TGTGCCAGCAGTGATATGGGAGGGCACCCCAACTTC. This codes for CASSDMGGHPNF. V is TRBV2 and J is TRBJ2-7, with 7 bases aligning to TRBD2. Germline V gene data show CDR1 as SNHLY and CDR2 as FYNNEI. The CDR3 is made up of 12 amino acids.

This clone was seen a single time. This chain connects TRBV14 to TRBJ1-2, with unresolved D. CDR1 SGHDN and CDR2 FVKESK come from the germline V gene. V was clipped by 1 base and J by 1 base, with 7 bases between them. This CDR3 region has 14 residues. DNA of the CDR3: TGTGCCAGCAGCCAAGGGTCCATTAACTATGGCTACACCTTC. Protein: CASSQGSINYGYTF.

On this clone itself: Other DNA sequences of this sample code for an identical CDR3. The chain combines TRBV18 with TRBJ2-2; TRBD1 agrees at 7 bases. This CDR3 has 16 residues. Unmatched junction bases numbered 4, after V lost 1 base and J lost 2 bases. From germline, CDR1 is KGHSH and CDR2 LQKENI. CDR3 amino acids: CASSPRQGENTGELFF. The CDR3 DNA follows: TGTGCCAGCTCACCACGACAGGGTGAAAACACCGGGGAGCTGTTTTTT.

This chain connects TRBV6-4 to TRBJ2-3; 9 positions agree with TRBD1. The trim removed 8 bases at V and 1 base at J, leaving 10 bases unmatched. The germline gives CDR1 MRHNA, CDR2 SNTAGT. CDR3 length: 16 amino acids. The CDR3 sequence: CASGTGTGIGTDTQYF. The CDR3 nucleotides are TGTGCCAGCGGAACCGGGACAGGGATTGGCACAGATACGCAGTATTTT.

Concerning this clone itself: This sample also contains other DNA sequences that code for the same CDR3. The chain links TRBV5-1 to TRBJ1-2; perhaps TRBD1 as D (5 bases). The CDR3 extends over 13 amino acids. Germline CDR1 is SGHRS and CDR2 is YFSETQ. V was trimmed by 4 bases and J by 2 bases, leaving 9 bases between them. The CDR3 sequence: CASSRDRNYGYTF. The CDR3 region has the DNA TGCGCCAGCAGCCGAGACAGAAACTATGGCTACACCTTC.

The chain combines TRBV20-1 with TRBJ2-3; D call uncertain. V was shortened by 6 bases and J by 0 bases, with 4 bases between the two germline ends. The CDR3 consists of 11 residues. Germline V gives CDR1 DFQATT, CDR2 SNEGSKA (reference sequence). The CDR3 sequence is CSAYSTDTQYF. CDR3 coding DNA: TGCAGTGCCTATAGCACAGATACGCAGTATTTT.

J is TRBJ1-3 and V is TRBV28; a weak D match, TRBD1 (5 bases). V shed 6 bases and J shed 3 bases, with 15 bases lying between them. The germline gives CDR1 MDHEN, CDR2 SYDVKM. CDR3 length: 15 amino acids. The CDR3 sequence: CASSPLGRGGNTIYF. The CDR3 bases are TGTGCCAGCAGCCCTCTCGGGAGGGGTGGAAACACCATATATTTT.

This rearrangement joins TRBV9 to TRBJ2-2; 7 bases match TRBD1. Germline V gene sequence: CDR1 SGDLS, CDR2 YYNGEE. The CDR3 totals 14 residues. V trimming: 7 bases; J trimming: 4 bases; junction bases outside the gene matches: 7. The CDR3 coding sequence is TGTGCCAGCGGAGGACAGGTGACCACCGGGGAGCTGTTTTTT. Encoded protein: CASGGQVTTGELFF.

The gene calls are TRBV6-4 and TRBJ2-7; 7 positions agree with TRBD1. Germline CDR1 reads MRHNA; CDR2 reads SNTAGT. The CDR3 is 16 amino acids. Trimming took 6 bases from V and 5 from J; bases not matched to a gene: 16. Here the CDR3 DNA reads TGTGCCAGCAGGTCACCGGGACAGACCCTTCCTGACGAGCAGTACTTC. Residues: CASRSPGQTLPDEQYF.

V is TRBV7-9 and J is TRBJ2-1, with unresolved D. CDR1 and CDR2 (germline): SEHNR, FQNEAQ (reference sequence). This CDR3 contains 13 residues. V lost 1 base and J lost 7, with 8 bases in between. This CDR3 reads CASSLEPGNEQFF. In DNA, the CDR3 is TGTGCCAGCAGCTTAGAACCAGGAAATGAGCAGTTCTTC.

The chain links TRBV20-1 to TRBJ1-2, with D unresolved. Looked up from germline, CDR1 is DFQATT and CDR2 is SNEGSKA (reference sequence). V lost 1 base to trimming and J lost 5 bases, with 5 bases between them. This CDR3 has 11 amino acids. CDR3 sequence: CSARVQYGYTF. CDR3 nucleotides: TGCAGTGCTAGAGTACAGTATGGCTACACCTTC.

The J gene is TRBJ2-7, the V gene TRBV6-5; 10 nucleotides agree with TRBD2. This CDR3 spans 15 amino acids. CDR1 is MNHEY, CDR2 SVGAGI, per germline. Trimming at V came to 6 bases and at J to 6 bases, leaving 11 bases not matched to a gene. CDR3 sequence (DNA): TGTGCCAGCAGCCTTAGCGGGAGGAGTACTGGCGAGCAGTACTTC. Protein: CASSLSGRSTGEQYF.